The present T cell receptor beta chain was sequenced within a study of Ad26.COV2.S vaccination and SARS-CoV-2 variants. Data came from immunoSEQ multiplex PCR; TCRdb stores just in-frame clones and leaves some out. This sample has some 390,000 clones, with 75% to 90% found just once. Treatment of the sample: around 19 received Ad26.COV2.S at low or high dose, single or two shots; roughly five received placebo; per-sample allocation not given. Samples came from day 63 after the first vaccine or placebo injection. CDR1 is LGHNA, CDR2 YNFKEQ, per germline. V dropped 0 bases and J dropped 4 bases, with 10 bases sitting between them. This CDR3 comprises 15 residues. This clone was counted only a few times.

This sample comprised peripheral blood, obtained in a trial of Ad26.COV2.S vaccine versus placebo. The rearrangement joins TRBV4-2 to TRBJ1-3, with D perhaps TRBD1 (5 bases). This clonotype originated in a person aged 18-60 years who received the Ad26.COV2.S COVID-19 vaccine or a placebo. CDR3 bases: TGTGCCAGCAGCCAAGAAGGGACTCCCGGAAACACCATATATTTT. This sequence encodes CASSQEGTPGNTIYF.